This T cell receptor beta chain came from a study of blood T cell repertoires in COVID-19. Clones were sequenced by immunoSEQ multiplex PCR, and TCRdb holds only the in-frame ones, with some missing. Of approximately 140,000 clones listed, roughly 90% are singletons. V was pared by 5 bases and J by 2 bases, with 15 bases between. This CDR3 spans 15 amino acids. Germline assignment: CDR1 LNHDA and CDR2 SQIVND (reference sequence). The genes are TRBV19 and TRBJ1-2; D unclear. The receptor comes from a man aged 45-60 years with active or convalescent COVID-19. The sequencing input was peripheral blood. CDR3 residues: CASSHLVTQNYGYTF. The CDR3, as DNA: TGTGCCAGTAGTCACCTTGTGACACAAAACTATGGCTACACCTTC.